The source of this T cell receptor beta chain is a study of CD8+ T cells in alopecia areata. Across the study: In an open-label trial, patients got 5 to 10 mg tofacitinib twice daily. Study-wide results and limits: Clonality exceeded that of normal scalp in lesional scalp, most notably in alopecia totalis/universalis. Expanded CD8+ clones among the top 100, and scalp clonality, were significantly decreased by tofacitinib.

The treatment: oral pan-JAK inhibitor, 5-10 mg twice daily. Researchers took lesional scalp punch biopsies and peripheral blood from people who were alopecia areata patients. Germline CDR1 MGHDK, CDR2 SYGVNS. V lost 5 bases and J lost 0, with 11 bases in between. The CDR3 consists of 15 residues. This clone rates as medium-sized (0.01 to 0.1%). Its specificity is unknown. Sequencing templates came from extracted RNA that was reverse transcribed into cDNA. Assay: immunoSEQ multiplex PCR; the TCRdb copy retains only in-frame clones and omits some. The sample has tens of thousands of clones; about half are singletons.

This sample comprised CD8+ T cells sorted from blood, obtained at approximately week 39, from a patient treated with tofacitinib. J is TRBJ2-1 and V is TRBV25-1; the D is unclear. The clonotype comes from a human donor with alopecia areata. The CDR3: CASSRNPSSYNEQFF. The CDR3 DNA follows: TGTGCCAGCAGTCGAAATCCAAGCTCCTACAATGAGCAGTTCTTC.